This T cell receptor (beta chain) was sequenced for a study of T cell responses to AZD1222 COVID-19 vaccine. Broader study findings: Clonal diversity was possibly underestimated; the donors were predominantly white British and more often female.

With regard to this clone: Its antigen is unidentified.

CDR1 and CDR2 (germline): SGDLS, YYNGEE. The CDR3 has 14 amino acids. The V and J ends lost 3 bases and 1 base, in that order; junction bases with no gene match: 2. Generated by immunoSEQ multiplex PCR, the TCRdb table keeps only in-frame clones and is missing some. Among more than 95,000 clones listed, approximately 85% were seen once. This receptor was taken from an adult in good health. The input for sequencing was peripheral blood, taken on day 0 of MenACWY control vaccination. The V call is TRBV9, the J call TRBJ1-1, with TRBD1 matching 8 bases. The CDR3 loop reads CASSAGQANTEAFF. The CDR3 DNA reads as TGTGCCAGCAGCGCGGGACAGGCGAACACTGAAGCTTTCTTT.